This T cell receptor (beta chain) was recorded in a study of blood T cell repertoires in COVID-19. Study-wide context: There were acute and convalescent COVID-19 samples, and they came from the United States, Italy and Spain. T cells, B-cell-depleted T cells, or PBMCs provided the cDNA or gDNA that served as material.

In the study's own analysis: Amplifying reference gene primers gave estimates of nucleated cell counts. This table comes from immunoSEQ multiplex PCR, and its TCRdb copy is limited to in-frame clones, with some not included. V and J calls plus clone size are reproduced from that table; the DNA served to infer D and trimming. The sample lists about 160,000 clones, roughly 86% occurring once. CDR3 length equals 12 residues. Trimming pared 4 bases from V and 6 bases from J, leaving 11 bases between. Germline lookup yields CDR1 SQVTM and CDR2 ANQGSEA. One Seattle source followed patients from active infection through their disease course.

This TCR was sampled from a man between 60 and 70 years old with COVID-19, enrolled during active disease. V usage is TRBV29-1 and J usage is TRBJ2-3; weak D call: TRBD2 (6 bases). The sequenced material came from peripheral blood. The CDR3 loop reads CSVGPRGDTQYF. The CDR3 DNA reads TGCAGCGTTGGACCCCGGGGGGATACGCAGTATTTT.